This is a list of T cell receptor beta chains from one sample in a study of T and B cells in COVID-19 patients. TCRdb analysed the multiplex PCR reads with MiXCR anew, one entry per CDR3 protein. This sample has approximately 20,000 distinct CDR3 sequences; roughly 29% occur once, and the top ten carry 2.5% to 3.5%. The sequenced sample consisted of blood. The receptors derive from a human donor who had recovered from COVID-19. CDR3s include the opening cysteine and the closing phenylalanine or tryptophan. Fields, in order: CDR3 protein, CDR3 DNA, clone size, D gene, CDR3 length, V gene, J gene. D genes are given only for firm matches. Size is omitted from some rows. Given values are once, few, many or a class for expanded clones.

CASSPRQGAGPQHF	TGTGCCAGCAGTCCCCGACAGGGTGCAGGGCCCCAGCATTTT	NA	TRBD1	14	TRBV6-5	TRBJ1-5
CSARVGYGYTF	TGCAGTGCTAGAGTGGGCTATGGCTACACCTTC	NA	NA	11	TRBV20-1	TRBJ1-2
CATSESGSADTQYF	TGTGCCACCAGTGAGAGCGGGAGCGCAGATACGCAGTATTTT	NA	TRBD2	14	TRBV24-1	TRBJ2-3
CASSTRSLANTGELFF	TGTGCCAGCAGCACCAGGAGTCTAGCGAACACCGGGGAGCTGTTTTTT	many	NA	16	TRBV5-6	TRBJ2-2
CSARGTGATNEKLFF	TGCAGTGCTAGGGGGACTGGAGCAACTAATGAAAAACTGTTTTTT	NA	NA	15	TRBV20-1	TRBJ1-4
CASSLGAGELFF	TGTGCCAGCAGCTTAGGGGCCGGGGAGCTGTTTTTT	NA	NA	12	TRBV7-6	TRBJ2-2
CASSPLAGPFHEQYF	TGTGCCAGCTCACCTTTAGCGGGGCCTTTCCACGAGCAGTACTTC	many	TRBD2	15	TRBV18	TRBJ2-7
CSAGGAHGANEQFF	TGCAGTGCCGGTGGGGCGCATGGGGCCAATGAGCAGTTCTTC	once	NA	14	TRBV20-1	TRBJ2-1
CSGAGPGNTDTQYF	TGCAGCGGGGCGGGACCAGGCAACACAGATACGCAGTATTTT	medium-sized	NA	14	TRBV29-1	TRBJ2-3
CAISDLAGNQETQYF	TGTGCCATCAGTGATCTAGCGGGGAACCAAGAGACCCAGTACTTC	NA	TRBD2	15	TRBV10-3	TRBJ2-5
CASSVQGEKYGYTF	TGTGCCAGCAGTGTACAGGGAGAGAAGTATGGCTACACCTTC	few	NA	14	TRBV6-1	TRBJ1-2
CASRREAGELFF	TGTGCCAGCAGGAGGGAGGCCGGGGAGCTGTTTTTT	few	NA	12	TRBV6-5	TRBJ2-2
CASSLGPATEAFF	TGCGCCAGCAGCTTGGGGCCCGCCACTGAAGCTTTCTTT	NA	NA	13	TRBV5-1	TRBJ1-1
CASSYSRGTDTQYF	TGTGCCAGCAGTTACTCGCGGGGTACAGATACGCAGTATTTT	many	NA	14	TRBV6-5	TRBJ2-3
CASSHTGRVYNEQFF	TGTGCCAGCTCACATACAGGACGGGTCTACAATGAGCAGTTCTTC	NA	NA	15	TRBV18	TRBJ2-1
CASSIQGQETQYF	TGCGCCAGCAGCATACAGGGCCAAGAGACCCAGTACTTC	once	NA	13	TRBV5-1	TRBJ2-5
CATLPGTSGSGAQYF	TGCGCCACCTTACCCGGGACTAGCGGTTCGGGTGCGCAGTACTTC	NA	TRBD2	15	TRBV10-2	TRBJ2-7
CAWSPGLAGSSDTQYF	TGTGCCTGGAGTCCCGGACTAGCGGGGAGCTCAGATACGCAGTATTTT	few	TRBD2	16	TRBV30	TRBJ2-3
CAWSVPLGSLGPQHF	TGTGCCTGGAGTGTACCCCTGGGCAGCCTAGGGCCCCAGCATTTT	few	NA	15	TRBV30	TRBJ1-5
CASRGTSHSGTQYF	TGCGCCAGCAGAGGTACCTCCCACTCGGGTACGCAGTATTTT	NA	NA	14	TRBV5-1	TRBJ2-3
CALRGLALKGTDTQYF	TGTGCCCTCCGGGGACTAGCCTTAAAGGGCACAGATACGCAGTATTTT	many	TRBD2	16	TRBV19	TRBJ2-3
CASSKAGRGHHEQYF	TGTGCCAGCAGCAAAGCGGGCAGGGGGCATCACGAGCAGTACTTC	NA	NA	15	TRBV21-1	TRBJ2-7
CASSLGGEQFF	TGTGCCAGCAGCTTGGGTGGTGAGCAGTTCTTC	medium-sized	NA	11	TRBV5-1	TRBJ2-1
CASSPWSGSTDTQYF	TGTGCCAGCAGCCCCTGGAGCGGGAGCACAGATACGCAGTATTTT	NA	NA	15	TRBV14	TRBJ2-3
CASSPYRGQADTQYF	TGTGCCAGCTCACCATACAGGGGGCAGGCAGATACGCAGTATTTT	NA	TRBD1	15	TRBV18	TRBJ2-3
CSAGDSEAFF	TGCAGCGCGGGGGACAGTGAAGCTTTCTTT	NA	TRBD1	10	TRBV29-1	TRBJ1-1
CASSLVYVSGANVLTF	TGTGCCAGCAGCTTGGTCTATGTCTCTGGGGCCAACGTCCTGACTTTC	few	NA	16	TRBV7-6	TRBJ2-6
CASSVADEQYF	TGTGCCAGCAGCGTGGCGGACGAGCAGTACTTC	NA	NA	11	TRBV5-4	TRBJ2-7
CASSRGFSGTVESGANVLTF	TGTGCCAGTAGTAGAGGGTTCTCCGGGACGGTAGAATCTGGGGCCAACGTCCTGACTTTC	many	NA	20	TRBV19	TRBJ2-6
CASSEWGETQYF	TGTGCCAGCAGTGAATGGGGAGAGACCCAGTACTTC	few	NA	12	TRBV6-1	TRBJ2-5
CASRAGTDNEQFF	TGTGCCAGCAGAGCCGGGACGGACAATGAGCAGTTCTTC	many	NA	13	TRBV12-3/TRBV12-4	TRBJ2-1
CASSSGGGRLSNQPQHF	TGTGCCAGCAGTTCCGGGGGAGGGCGGTTGAGCAATCAGCCCCAGCATTTT	NA	NA	17	TRBV6-5	TRBJ1-5
CATSREADRGQYF	TGTGCCACCAGCAGAGAAGCCGACAGAGGGCAGTACTTC	few	NA	13	TRBV15	TRBJ2-7
CASSYGGGTDTQYF	TGTGCCAGCAGCTACGGGGGGGGGACAGATACGCAGTATTTT	once	TRBD2	14	TRBV7-9	TRBJ2-3
CAWSVQGETQYF	TGTGCCTGGAGTGTTCAAGGAGAGACCCAGTACTTC	medium-sized	NA	12	TRBV30	TRBJ2-5
CASSPSGTGELFF	TGTGCCAGCTCACCTTCGGGCACCGGGGAGCTGTTTTTT	medium-sized	NA	13	TRBV18	TRBJ2-2
CASSADLTYEQYF	TGTGCCAGCAGTGCTGACTTGACCTACGAGCAGTACTTC	NA	NA	13	TRBV6-1	TRBJ2-7
CASRLRQGDTQYF	TGTGCCAGCAGACTCCGACAGGGCGATACGCAGTATTTT	medium-sized	TRBD1	13	TRBV6-5	TRBJ2-3
CASSYGQGRSYEQYF	TGTGCCAGCAGTTACGGACAGGGAAGGTCCTACGAGCAGTACTTC	NA	TRBD1	15	TRBV6-6	TRBJ2-7
CRGSEQYF	TGCAGGGGGAGCGAGCAGTACTTC	medium-sized	NA	8	TRBV29-1	TRBJ2-7